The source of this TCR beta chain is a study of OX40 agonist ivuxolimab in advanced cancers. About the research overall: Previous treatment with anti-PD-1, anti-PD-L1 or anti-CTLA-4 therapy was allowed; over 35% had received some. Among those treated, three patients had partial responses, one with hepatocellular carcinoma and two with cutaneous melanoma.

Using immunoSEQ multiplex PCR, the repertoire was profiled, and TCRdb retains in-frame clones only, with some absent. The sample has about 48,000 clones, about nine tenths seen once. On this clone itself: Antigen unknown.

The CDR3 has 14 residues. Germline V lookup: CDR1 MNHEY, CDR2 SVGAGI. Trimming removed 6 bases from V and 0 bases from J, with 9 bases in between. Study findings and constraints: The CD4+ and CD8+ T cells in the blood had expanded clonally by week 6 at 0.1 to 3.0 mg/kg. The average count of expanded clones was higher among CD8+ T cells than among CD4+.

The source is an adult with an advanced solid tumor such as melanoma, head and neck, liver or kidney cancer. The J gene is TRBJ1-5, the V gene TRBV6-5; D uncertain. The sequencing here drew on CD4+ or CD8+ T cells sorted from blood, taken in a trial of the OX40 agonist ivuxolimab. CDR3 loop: CASSQGRSNQPQHF. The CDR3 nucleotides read TGTGCCAGCAGCCAAGGACGTAGCAATCAGCCCCAGCATTTT.